Below, 25 T cell receptor beta chains from the same sample are listed, as sequenced in a study of CD8+ T cells in alopecia areata. Reverse transcription of extracted RNA yielded cDNA, which provided the sequencing template. Data came from immunoSEQ multiplex PCR; TCRdb stores just in-frame clones and leaves some out. The sample yields about 210,000 clones, roughly 64% seen once. Treatment: oral pan-JAK inhibitor, 5-10 mg twice daily. The sequenced sample was CD4+ T cells sorted from blood, obtained at week 4, from a patient treated with tofacitinib. Receptors originate from a human donor with alopecia areata.

A few counts support this clone. The chain employs TRBV5-1 and TRBJ1-6; D gene ambiguous. CDR1 SGHRS and CDR2 YFSETQ come from the germline V gene. V gave up 5 bases and J gave up 6 bases, with 6 bases separating them. CDR3 length: 12 amino acids. CDR3 DNA: TGCGCCAGCAGAGTTGGTAATTCACCCCTCCACTTT. Translation gives CASRVGNSPLHF. Full variable domain (rest looked up from reference TRBV5-1 and TRBJ1-6): KAGVTQTPRYLIKTRGQQVTLSCSPISGHRSVSWYQQTPGQGLQFLFEYFSETQRNKGNFPGRFSGRQFSNSRSEMNVSTLELGDSALYLCASRVGNSPLHFGNGTRLTVT.

The chain combines TRBV11-2 with TRBJ1-5, with 8 bases identical to TRBD1. The CDR3 runs 13 residues. Germline V gene data show CDR1 as SGHAT and CDR2 as FQNNGV. J lost 4 bases, V lost 6 bases, and 2 bases had no gene match. This CDR3 reads CASSRQGNQPQHF. The CDR3 region has the DNA TGTGCCAGCAGTCGACAGGGGAATCAGCCCCAGCATTTT. The full variable domain, rest sourced from reference TRBV11-2 and TRBJ1-5, is EAGVAQSPRYKIIEKRQSVAFWCNPISGHATLYWYQQILGQGPKLLIQFQNNGVVDDSQLPKDRFSAERLKGVDSTLKIQPAKLEDSAVYLCASSRQGNQPQHFGDGTRLSIL.

Comments on this clone: Other DNA variants within this sample encode the same CDR3. The chain recombines TRBV2 with TRBJ2-5; 7 nucleotides align to TRBD1. Germline lookup yields CDR1 SNHLY and CDR2 FYNNEI. J was trimmed by 1 base and V by 6 bases; bases with no gene match: 2. This CDR3 has 13 residues. The CDR3 DNA sequence: TGTGCCAGCAGGGGACAGCCCCAAGAGACCCAGTACTTC. This encodes CASRGQPQETQYF.

The J gene is TRBJ1-1, the V gene TRBV14; D not resolved. V shed 0 bases and J shed 4 bases, with 9 bases lying between them. The length of the CDR3 is 14 residues. The germline gives CDR1 SGHDN, CDR2 FVKESK. CDR3 nucleotides: TGTGCCAGCAGCCAAGAATTGAGGTCCACTGAAGCTTTCTTT. Amino acids: CASSQELRSTEAFF.

The CDR3 DNA follows: TGTGCCAGCAGCGTAGCTCTCCGGGGGGACACTGAAGCTTTCTTT. Amino acid sequence: CASSVALRGDTEAFF. This chain links TRBV9 with TRBJ1-1, with D possibly matching TRBD1 (5 bases). The CDR3 consists of 15 residues. Germline V lookup: CDR1 SGDLS, CDR2 YYNGEE. The V end was cut by 0 bases, the J end by 3 bases, with 12 bases between.

The chain is built from TRBV10-1 and TRBJ1-6; D uncertain. Germline values: CDR1 WNHNN, CDR2 SYGVQD (reference sequence). This CDR3 is 12 amino acids long. The V end lost 8 bases, the J end lost 9 bases, and 11 bases lay between the germline ends. In DNA form, the CDR3 reads TGCGCCAGCGCCCGGGATGGTTCACCCCTCCACTTT. It yields the protein CASARDGSPLHF.

This clone showed up just once. The chain couples TRBV30 to TRBJ1-6; D possibly corresponds to TRBD1 (5 bases). Germline lookup yields CDR1 GTSNPN and CDR2 SVGIG (reference sequence). The CDR3 is 15 amino acids. Trimming cost V 0 bases and J 4 bases, with 10 bases left between them. CDR3 region: CAWSVGGHYNSPLHF. In DNA form, the CDR3 reads TGTGCCTGGAGTGTAGGAGGACATTATAATTCACCCCTCCACTTT.

This chain uses TRBV5-6 with TRBJ2-5, with TRBD2 identical over 10 bases. Germline V lookup: CDR1 SGHDT, CDR2 YYEEEE. This CDR3 comprises 14 residues. V lost 4 bases to trimming and J lost 7 bases; unmatched junction nucleotides: 7. The CDR3: CASSLLAGDGTQYF. Here the CDR3 DNA reads TGTGCCAGCAGCCTGCTAGCGGGGGATGGGACCCAGTACTTC.

This rearrangement joins TRBV10-3 to TRBJ2-3; perhaps D is TRBD1 or TRBD2 (5 bases each). The CDR3 runs to 17 residues. Germline V CDR1 and CDR2: ENHRY, SYGVKD. The V gene lost 2 bases and the J gene lost 0 bases, with 15 bases spanning the gap. The CDR3 sequence: CAISEPPGRASTDTQYF. The CDR3 region has the DNA TGTGCCATCAGTGAGCCCCCGGGGCGGGCTAGCACAGATACGCAGTATTTT.

The V and J genes are TRBV5-1 and TRBJ2-5, with D hard to call. Germline V gives CDR1 SGHRS, CDR2 YFSETQ. The length of the CDR3 is 13 residues. The germline V and J ends were trimmed by 0 bases and 2 bases, with 5 bases remaining between them. CDR3 protein: CASSLASQETQYF. In DNA form, the CDR3 reads TGCGCCAGCAGCTTGGCAAGTCAAGAGACCCAGTACTTC.

The chain carries TRBV30 and TRBJ1-3, with no clear D. Germline lookup yields CDR1 GTSNPN and CDR2 SVGIG (reference sequence). V lost 6 bases and J lost 1, with 16 bases in between. The CDR3 extends over 15 amino acids. The CDR3 DNA is TGTGCCTGTCGCTCCCACCGGCCGTCTGGAAACACCATATATTTT. It encodes CACRSHRPSGNTIYF.

This clone has only a few counts. This chain links TRBV4-3 with TRBJ1-4, with TRBD1 identical over 8 bases. J gave up 8 bases and V 5 bases, and 16 bases lay outside the gene matches. Germline CDR1 and CDR2: LGHNA and YSLEER. The CDR3 spans 17 residues. For the CDR3, the DNA is TGCGCCAGCAGCGGGGCCGTGGGTGGGACAGGCGGAGAAAAACTGTTTTTT. Translated, it gives CASSGAVGGTGGEKLFF.

The chain couples TRBV2 to TRBJ1-1, with TRBD1 matching 9 bases. The CDR3 loop spans 17 amino acids. Germline CDR1 reads SNHLY; CDR2 reads FYNNEI. The ends lost 0 bases at V and 4 bases at J; junction bases unmatched: 9. CDR3 in amino acids: CASSEARGQGGGTEAFF. The CDR3 DNA sequence: TGTGCCAGCAGTGAAGCGCGGGGACAGGGAGGGGGCACTGAAGCTTTCTTT.

The rearrangement joins TRBV6-1 to TRBJ1-1; possibly TRBD1 for D (5 bases). From germline, CDR1 is MNHNS and CDR2 SASEGT. This CDR3 is 13 amino acids long. Trimming left V 1 base short and J 9 bases short, with 12 bases between. The CDR3 DNA sequence: TGTGCCAGCAGTGAAGTTGGGGGGTTTAAAGCTTTCTTT. Translating it yields CASSEVGGFKAFF.

The chain links TRBV10-3 to TRBJ2-7; TRBD1 matches at 8 bases. Germline-derived CDR1 and CDR2 are ENHRY and SYGVKD. Germline trimming cut 4 bases from V and 7 bases from J; bases unmatched to any gene: 9. CDR3 length: 14 amino acids. CDR3 residues: CAISALSGTGEQYF. The CDR3 DNA reads TGTGCCATCAGTGCCCTATCCGGGACAGGTGAGCAGTACTTC.

This clone was detected a few times. The chain joins TRBV15 to TRBJ2-7; TRBD2 aligns across 7 bases. Unmatched junction bases numbered 8, after V lost 0 bases and J lost 6 bases. Germline V lookup: CDR1 LNHNV, CDR2 YYDKDF (reference sequence). The CDR3 spans 15 residues. CDR3: CATSRDRTRGGEQYF. The CDR3 DNA reads TGTGCCACCAGCAGAGATCGGACTAGAGGTGGCGAGCAGTACTTC. Combining the CDR3 with reference TRBV15 and TRBJ2-7 gives the whole variable domain DAMVIQNPRYQVTQFGKPVTLSCSQTLNHNVMYWYQQKSSQAPKLLFHYYDKDFNNEADTPDNFQSRRPNTSFCFLDIRSPGLGDTAMYLCATSRDRTRGGEQYFGPGTRLTVT.

This chain connects TRBV5-1 to TRBJ2-1, with D maybe TRBD1 (6 bases). V shed 1 base and J shed 4 bases, with 9 bases lying between them. The germline V gene encodes CDR1 SGHRS and CDR2 YFSETQ. The CDR3 is 14 residues long. The chain's CDR3 is CASSLMTGYNEQFF. The CDR3 DNA sequence: TGCGCCAGCAGCTTGATGACAGGATACAATGAGCAGTTCTTC.

The rearrangement links TRBV4-2 to TRBJ1-1, with a tentative D call TRBD1 (5 bases). In germline, CDR1 is LGHNA, CDR2 YNFKEQ. V lost 1 base to trimming and J lost 1 base, with 10 bases between them. CDR3 length: 15 amino acids. The CDR3 protein is CASSQGTGWNTEAFF. The DNA for the CDR3 is TGTGCCAGCAGCCAAGGTACAGGATGGAACACTGAAGCTTTCTTT.

This sequence joins TRBV7-8 and TRBJ1-1; D gene unclear. The CDR3 is 13 amino acids. V was pared by 1 base and J by 0 bases, with 3 bases between. From germline, CDR1 is SGHVS and CDR2 FQNEAQ. The CDR3 here is CASSLDLNTEAFF. The CDR3 DNA follows: TGTGCCAGCAGCTTAGATTTGAACACTGAAGCTTTCTTT.

This chain joins TRBV20-1 and TRBJ2-1; D not certain. The CDR3 is 11 residues long. The ends were cut back, 1 base at V and 13 bases at J, with 11 bases in the middle. Germline V lookup: CDR1 DFQATT, CDR2 SNEGSKA (reference sequence). The CDR3 spells CSARGPPGQFF. CDR3 bases: TGCAGTGCTAGAGGACCACCCGGTCAGTTCTTC.

Comment on this clone: Its ends do not fully match the called genes, so a read error is possible. Other nucleotide sequences in the sample specify the same CDR3. This rearrangement joins TRBV7-7 to TRBJ2-3, with D possibly TRBD2 on 6 matching bases. Germline assignment: CDR1 SSHAT and CDR2 FNYEAQ (reference sequence). CDR3 length: 14 amino acids. CDR3 loop: CASSLGGYTDTQYF. CDR3 nucleotides: TGTGCTAGCAGCTTGGGGGGTTACACAGATACGCAGTATTTT. The full variable domain, completed using reference TRBV7-7 and TRBJ2-3, is GAGVSQSPRYKVTKRGQDVTLRCDPISSHATLYWYQQALGQGPEFLTYFNYEAQPDKSGLPSDRFSAERPEGSISTLTIQRTEQRDSAMYRCASSLGGYTDTQYFGPGTRLTVL.

CDR3 sequence (DNA): TGCAGCGTCCAGGTCGCAGATACGCAGTATTTT. This translates into CSVQVADTQYF. V usage is TRBV29-1 and J usage is TRBJ2-3, with unresolved D. The CDR3 loop spans 11 amino acids. Germline loops: CDR1 SQVTM, CDR2 ANQGSEA. V lost 6 bases, J lost 4 bases, and 8 bases lay in between.

V is TRBV30 and J is TRBJ1-1, with a weak D call TRBD1 (5 bases). The ends were cut back, 4 bases at V and 5 bases at J, with 17 bases in the middle. From germline, CDR1 is GTSNPN and CDR2 SVGIG (reference sequence). The CDR3 is made up of 14 amino acids. The DNA of the CDR3 is TGTGCCTGGAACCGGGACCCCGGGGGGACTGAAGCTTTCTTT. It codes for CAWNRDPGGTEAFF.

The chain links TRBV7-8 to TRBJ2-5, with a possible D match to TRBD1 (6 bases). The CDR3 totals 14 residues. Trimming shortened V by 5 bases and J by 5 bases, and 15 bases separated the two germline ends. CDR1 is SGHVS and CDR2 is FQNEAQ in the germline V gene. CDR3 nucleotide sequence: TGTGCCAGCAGCGCAAACAGGGTTTGGGAGACCCAGTACTTC. Its protein product is CASSANRVWETQYF.

The chain uses TRBV11-2 and TRBJ2-1; D unresolved. The CDR3 has 13 residues. The V gene's germline CDR1 is SGHAT and CDR2 FQNNGV. Trimming removed 2 bases from V and 5 bases from J, with 7 bases in between. Here the CDR3 DNA reads TGTGCCAGCAGCTTAAGCTTAGACAATGAGCAGTTCTTC. This sequence encodes CASSLSLDNEQFF.